Shown below are 6 T cell receptor beta chains from a single sample sequenced in a study of blood T cell repertoires in COVID-19. TCRdb's table, derived via immunoSEQ multiplex PCR, lists solely in-frame clones and lacks some. Of about 220,000 clones listed, more than 65% are singletons. The source material was peripheral blood. The receptors were sampled from a man aged 50 to 59 with active or convalescent COVID-19.

This sequence joins TRBV5-6 and TRBJ2-5; TRBD1 matches 10 bases. The CDR3 consists of 19 residues. Germline V gene data show CDR1 as SGHDT and CDR2 as YYEEEE. J was trimmed by 2 bases and V by 0 bases; bases with no gene match: 13. The chain's CDR3 is CASSLGRGTGDLNQETQYF. For the CDR3, the DNA is TGTGCCAGCAGCTTGGGTCGAGGGACAGGGGACCTTAATCAAGAGACCCAGTACTTC.

This chain uses TRBV5-6 with TRBJ1-6, with 9 bases aligning to TRBD1. The germline CDR1 and CDR2 sequences are SGHDT and YYEEEE. This CDR3 contains 15 residues. V shed 3 bases, J shed 7 bases, and the junction held 5 bases outside the gene matches. CDR3 residues: CASSWGTGSNSPLHF. CDR3 nucleotide sequence: TGTGCCAGCAGCTGGGGGACAGGGAGCAATTCACCCCTCCACTTT.

This sequence joins TRBV2 and TRBJ1-6; TRBD1 is a possible D gene (5 bases). The CDR3 runs to 14 residues. Trimming cost V 6 bases and J 4 bases, with 10 bases left between them. Germline-derived CDR1 and CDR2 are SNHLY and FYNNEI. This chain's CDR3 is CASSDRIYNSPLHF. Written as DNA, the CDR3 is TGTGCCAGCAGCGACAGAATTTATAATTCACCCCTCCACTTT.

This clone was detected only a few times. The V gene is TRBV7-3, the J gene TRBJ2-7; 11 nucleotides match TRBD2. The CDR3 is 16 residues long. From germline, CDR1 is SGHTA and CDR2 FQGTGA. J was trimmed by 4 bases and V by 3 bases; bases with no gene match: 8. CDR3 nucleotide sequence: TGTGCCAGCAGCTTTCTGAAGACTAGCGGGACTTACGAGCAGTACTTC. This gives the protein CASSFLKTSGTYEQYF.

The chain combines TRBV5-1 with TRBJ2-5; D call uncertain. V lost 4 bases and J lost 1, with 14 bases in between. CDR3 length equals 15 residues. Germline values: CDR1 SGHRS, CDR2 YFSETQ. CDR3 protein: CASSPTNLGQETQYF. CDR3 bases: TGCGCCAGCAGCCCCACTAACCTCGGCCAAGAGACCCAGTACTTC.

The chain employs TRBV21-1 and TRBJ2-1; the DNA was not compared with TRBD2, the D call given in the table. TRBV21-1 is noted as a pseudogene. The length of the CDR3 is 13 residues. CDR3 loop: CASSGRRYNEQFF. The CDR3 DNA reads as TGTGCCAGTAGCGGGAGGCGGTACAATGAGCAGTTCTTC.